Detailed here is one TCR beta chain. Profiled with immunoSEQ multiplex PCR; TCRdb holds only in-frame clones, not every one. The sample gives about 590,000 clones, roughly 95% of which show up once; 0.11% is in the top ten. CDR3 length: 15 residues. This sample stems from a study of shared clonotypes between healthy human individuals. CD45RO-negative CD8 cells positively selected for CCR7 made up the naive population, which excluded terminally differentiated effector memory CD45RA+ cells. Material for sequencing was naive CD8+ T cells sorted from blood. The source of this sequence is a woman aged 30 to 39 in good health. The gene calls are TRBV21-1 and TRBJ2-5; the table's D call of TRBD1 was not tested on the DNA. TRBV21-1 is reported as a pseudogene. In DNA form, the CDR3 reads TGTGCCAGCAGTAGAGGGGGCGCGGCGGGAGAGACCCAGTACTTC. Translation: CASSRGGAAGETQYF.